This T cell receptor beta chain was sequenced during a study of CD8+ T cells in alopecia areata. This clone was counted between two and nine times. Treatment given: oral pan-JAK inhibitor, 5-10 mg twice daily. Sequencing relied on a cDNA template that was reverse transcribed from extracted RNA. Method: immunoSEQ multiplex PCR; TCRdb's copy keeps in-frame clones and lacks some. The table includes a few hundred thousand clones, about 60% detected once. From germline, CDR1 is LNHNV and CDR2 YYDKDF (reference sequence). The CDR3 runs 15 residues. Trimming stripped 1 base from V and 5 bases from J, with 14 bases between.

The sample was CD4+ T cells sorted from blood, taken around week 54, from a patient treated with tofacitinib. The receptor's source is a human donor with alopecia areata. The chain combines TRBV15 with TRBJ2-5, with D hard to call. This CDR3 is CATSRARAFEETQYF. CDR3 in DNA: TGTGCCACCAGCAGAGCACGCGCCTTTGAGGAGACCCAGTACTTC.